This note documents a single T cell receptor beta chain sequence. The sample belongs to a study of T cells in Graves' hyperthyroidism and ophthalmopathy. RNA transcripts yielded amplified TCR beta CDR3 regions. The primer set for the first-round RT-PCR of the TCR CDR3 was HTBI. In TCRdb, the multiplex PCR reads were re-called with MiXCR into one record per CDR3 protein. The sample shows 300,000 to 400,000 distinct CDR3 sequences, around 20% of them seen only once. The sequence derives from a woman in her 50s with Graves' hyperthyroidism. Sequences were obtained from blood.

The CDR3 DNA is TGTGCCAGCAGCCAAGATCTTGGTAGAGGGACCTACGAGCAGTACTTC. Residues: CASSQDLGRGTYEQYF. The chain is built from TRBV3-1 and TRBJ2-7, with D tentatively TRBD2 (5 bases). CDR1 LGHDT and CDR2 YNNKEL come from the germline V gene (reference sequence). The V end lost 0 bases, the J end lost 2 bases, and 14 bases lay between the germline ends. The CDR3 runs 16 residues.